This T cell receptor (beta chain) was captured in a study of prognosis after radiotherapy for stage I lung cancer. CDR3 length: 15 residues. Germline CDR1 MRHNA, CDR2 SNTAGT. Two rounds of multiplex PCR amplified TCR beta CDR3 from genomic DNA. Every TRBV and TRBJ gene had its own specific primer in first-round PCR. TCRdb reanalysed the multiplex PCR reads using MiXCR and keeps one entry per CDR3 protein. The sample includes 45,000 to 60,000 distinct CDR3 sequences, approximately 30% of them seen just once. Concerning this clonotype itself: Its antigen is currently unknown. A read error is likely here: a far larger clone is one base away.

Findings of the study overall: Reportedly, patients with and without metastases differed in TRBV and TRBJ gene usage. Samples before stereotactic body radiation therapy had more unique TCR clones (median around 10,000 versus 6,900).

The source of this sequence is a donor over 45 with non-small cell lung cancer. This chain uses TRBV6-4 with TRBJ2-7; 9 positions match TRBD1. The sample here was PBMCs, taken before or after stereotactic body radiation therapy (not recorded which). This CDR3 reads CSSSGGQGTLYEQYF. The CDR3 DNA reads as TGTTCCAGCAGCGGCGGACAGGGGACCTTGTACGAGCAGTACTTC.